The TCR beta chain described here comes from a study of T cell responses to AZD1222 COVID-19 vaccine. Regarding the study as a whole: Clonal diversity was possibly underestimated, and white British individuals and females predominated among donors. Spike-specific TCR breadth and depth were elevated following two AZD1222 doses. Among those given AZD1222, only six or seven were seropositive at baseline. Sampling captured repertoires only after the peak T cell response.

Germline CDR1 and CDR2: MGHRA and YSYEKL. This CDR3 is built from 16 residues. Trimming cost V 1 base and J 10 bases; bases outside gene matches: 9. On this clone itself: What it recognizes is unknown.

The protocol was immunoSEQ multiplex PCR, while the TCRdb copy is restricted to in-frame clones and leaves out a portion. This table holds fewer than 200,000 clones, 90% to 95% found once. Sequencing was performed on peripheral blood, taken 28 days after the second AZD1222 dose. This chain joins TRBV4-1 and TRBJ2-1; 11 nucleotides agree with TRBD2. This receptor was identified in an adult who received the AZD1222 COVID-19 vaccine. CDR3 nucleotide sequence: TGCGCCAGCAGCCAAGTCGGGGTAGCGGGAGGGACCGAGCAGTTCTTC. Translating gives CASSQVGVAGGTEQFF.